Below, 8 T cell receptor beta chains from the same sample are listed, as sequenced in a study of cytomegalovirus exposure and HLA in healthy donors. TCRdb's table, derived via immunoSEQ multiplex PCR, lists solely in-frame clones and lacks some. This table has 150,000 to 200,000 clones, about 87% appearing once. Sequencing was done on a sample of PBMCs. Receptor source: a woman under 40 in good health and CMV-seronegative.

This chain connects TRBV10-3 to TRBJ2-7; 9 nucleotides match TRBD2. Losses at the gene ends were 6 bases for V and 0 bases for J; bases not matched to a gene: 3. The CDR3 is 14 residues long. Germline values: CDR1 ENHRY, CDR2 SYGVKD. CDR3 amino acids: CAISLTSGSYEQYF. CDR3 in DNA: TGTGCCATCAGCTTGACTAGCGGCTCCTACGAGCAGTACTTC.

This rearrangement joins TRBV4-1 to TRBJ1-1; 9 nucleotides agree with TRBD1. J lost 1 base, V lost 3 bases, and 6 bases had no gene match. Germline V gene lookup returns CDR1 MGHRA and CDR2 YSYEKL. The CDR3 loop spans 16 amino acids. In DNA, the CDR3 is TGCGCCAGCAGCCATAGGACAGGGGCCGGGAACACTGAAGCTTTCTTT. This gives the protein CASSHRTGAGNTEAFF.

This chain links TRBV4-1 with TRBJ2-7, with 9 bases aligning to TRBD1. After removal of 4 bases from V and 1 base from J, the junction contained 8 bases not matched to a gene. The CDR3 length is 16 residues. Germline lookup yields CDR1 MGHRA and CDR2 YSYEKL. In DNA form, the CDR3 reads TGCGCCAGCAGCCCCCGGGACAGGGTAGGGTCCTACGAGCAGTACTTC. Translating gives CASSPRDRVGSYEQYF.

The chain has TRBV7-9 and TRBJ2-7; 9 nucleotides line up with TRBD1. V was clipped by 5 bases and J by 3 bases; unmatched bases: 5. The CDR3 has 14 residues. The germline CDR1 and CDR2 sequences are SEHNR and FQNEAQ (reference sequence). The CDR3 coding sequence is TGTGCCAGCAGCAACGGACAGGGGTTCTACGAGCAGTACTTC. This encodes CASSNGQGFYEQYF.

The gene calls are TRBV5-1 and TRBJ2-3; 14 bases align to TRBD2. V was pared by 3 bases and J by 2 bases, with 8 bases of the junction left unmatched. CDR1 SGHRS and CDR2 YFSETQ come from the germline V gene. The CDR3 length is 18 residues. CDR3 DNA: TGCGCCAGCAGCTCGGGACTAGCGGGGGCCGCGGTCACAGATACGCAGTATTTT. This sequence encodes CASSSGLAGAAVTDTQYF.

The chain joins TRBV6-1 to TRBJ2-3, with TRBD2 matching over 9 bases. Losses at the gene ends were 1 base for V and 3 bases for J; bases not matched to a gene: 8. The CDR3 is made up of 17 amino acids. CDR1 MNHNS and CDR2 SASEGT come from the germline V gene. This CDR3 reads CASSEGLAGGLTDTQYF. The CDR3 DNA follows: TGTGCCAGCAGTGAAGGGTTGGCGGGGGGGTTGACAGATACGCAGTATTTT.

This chain uses TRBV5-4 with TRBJ1-2; TRBD1 aligns across 8 bases. The germline gives CDR1 SGHNT, CDR2 YYREEE (reference sequence). The CDR3 length is 17 residues. With V trimmed by 1 base and J by 5 bases, 13 bases remained unmatched. The chain's CDR3 is CASSLNRRQGAGYGYTF. In nucleotides, the CDR3 is TGTGCCAGCAGCTTGAATCGTCGTCAGGGGGCTGGGTATGGCTACACCTTC.

The chain recombines TRBV4-3 with TRBJ1-3; TRBD1 is a possible D gene (6 bases). This CDR3 has 17 residues. Germline V lookup: CDR1 LGHNA, CDR2 YSLEER. Trimming stripped 2 bases from V and 0 bases from J, with 14 bases between. In DNA, the CDR3 is TGCGCCAGCAGCCAAAACAGGGCAGAATTCTCTGGAAACACCATATATTTT. It yields the protein CASSQNRAEFSGNTIYF.